This T cell receptor beta chain was documented in a study of long-term antiretroviral therapy in people with HIV (dated by TCRdb to between 2021 and 2024). With regard to the full study: Collection of the earliest samples took place about a decade ahead of the 2015 WHO recommendation for immediate ART, at a time when ART was typically delayed until CD4 counts fell. A retrospective serial study tested whether ART initiation and durable HIV suppression were associated with changes in peripheral blood TRB repertoire composition and diversity. A total of roughly 200 cryopreserved PBMC samples came from roughly 30 adults with confirmed HIV infection and were collected serially over a mean of roughly six years (range 1-12). Eleven of the 30 participants with HIV were female. No cross-contamination during QIAcube processing was seen in test extractions of a monoclonal T-cell line run alongside a few dozen polyclonal samples. The paper's findings and limits, for the study overall: Because pre-ART samples had limited cell numbers, unsorted PBMC were profiled rather than sorted CD4+ and CD8+ T cells. CDR3 length ranges in HIV repertoires were narrower than in controls, and network structure suggested an antigen-experienced repertoire with only a slight naive shift after ART. Limited PBMC availability meant only the TCR beta chain was sequenced, without alpha chain pairing. Expanded TRB clones identified before ART initiation dominated the repertoire at all time points, although this dominance fluctuated and declined in many PLHIV after ART. Starting ART was linked to a significant rise in TRB diversity, yet even with long-term ART the diversity remained significantly lower than in transplant donor controls. The samples were dated from about 2003 to 2018, and the ART regimens that were used may be less effective than current ART regimens. Inferences about post-ART repertoire changes are limited because no data were available on ART adherence, viral resistance or therapy changes.

The germline V gene encodes CDR1 SGHNT and CDR2 YENEEA. The V and J ends are trimmed by 1 base and 7 bases, leaving 7 bases between them. The CDR3 starts with the cysteine, ends with the phenylalanine, and has 12 residues. Left in the record is the CDR3 DNA by itself, 36 bases read in frame from the first base. The immunoSEQ hsTCRB v3.0 assay was used at survey level resolution for TRB variable region sequencing. A depth of 40,000-50,000 T-cell genomes per sample was targeted for TRB sequencing. An Illumina MiSeq with a v3 150-cycle kit was used to sequence the pooled TRB libraries. Per the source publication's procedure: Repertoire analysis was run in R within a reproducible Nextflow workflow that covered QC, data transformation and analysis. Custom analyses were implemented in LymphoSeq2, an R package for AIRR-Seq data exploration. A handful of samples that produced fewer than 5000 total TRB sequences were removed, so some 190 HIV repertoires were analyzed. Of the 188 retained HIV repertoires, some 60 were collected before and about 130 after ART initiation. Repertoires were downsampled to 5000 TRB nucleotide sequences, with summary statistics averaged over 100 downsampling iterations. The analysis kept only TRB sequences whose CDR3 regions were at least seven amino acids long. A Shannon entropy-derived clonality score and the Gini coefficient were used to measure diversity. In the repertoire networks, any two of the top 5000 CDR3 amino acid sequences were connected whenever the two sequences differed by an edit distance of one. Antigen specificity groups and MHC restriction were predicted for TRB CDR3 amino acid sequences with GLIPH2. To flag known associations with CMV, EBV, HIV or tissue antigens, CDR3 amino acid sequences were compared against VDJdb and McPAS-TCR. Pre-ART, post-ART and control groups were compared with Wilcoxon signed-rank tests and Holm-Bonferroni correction. TCRdb stores this immuneACCESS table with in-frame sequences only. Part of the clones is absent; in the studies checked, under half of the shortfall reflects unresolved V genes, and no reason is known for the rest. That table is the source of V, J and clone size, and D and trimming were worked out from the DNA. The sample table contains approximately 22,000 clones; only one count was recorded for about 80% of them. The ten biggest clones cover more than 15% of the sample.

A note on this clone: Its target antigen remains unknown. Base qualities were left out, and no much larger clone turns up one base away.

Participants were included only if at least one PBMC sample before ART initiation and at least two post-ART samples were available. All participants with HIV were treated in the United States of America. Cryopreserved samples of 1-10 million PBMC were thawed and washed before DNA extraction. At the time of the earliest PBMC sample, participants with HIV were aged between about 20 and 54 years. PBMC samples were contributed by each participant from 1-4 timepoints before ART initiation and 2-8 timepoints after ART initiation, with a median of 7 samples. For every participant, serial HIV viral load, CD4+ T-cell count, ART history and demographic data were obtained. Genomic DNA was extracted from unsorted PBMC with a Qiagen kit on a QIAcube, with processing performed in batches of 12 samples.

Sequences were derived from unsorted PBMCs, sampled 0.5 years before starting antiretroviral therapy. Here the chain combines TRBV11-3 and TRBJ2-5; the D region possibly corresponds to TRBD2 (5 bases align). This sequence was found in a middle-aged man with HIV. The DNA sequence is TGTGCCAGCAGCTTAGGAGGAGGGACCCAGTACTTC. Translation gives CASSLGGGTQYF. Here the CDR3 is joined to the reference TRBV11-3 and TRBJ2-5 genes, and the full variable domain is: EAGVVQSPRYKIIEKKQPVAFWCNPISGHNTLYWYLQNLGQGPELLIRYENEEAVDDSQLPKDRFSAERLKGVDSTLKIQPAELGDSAVYLCASSLGGGTQYFGPGTRLLVL.